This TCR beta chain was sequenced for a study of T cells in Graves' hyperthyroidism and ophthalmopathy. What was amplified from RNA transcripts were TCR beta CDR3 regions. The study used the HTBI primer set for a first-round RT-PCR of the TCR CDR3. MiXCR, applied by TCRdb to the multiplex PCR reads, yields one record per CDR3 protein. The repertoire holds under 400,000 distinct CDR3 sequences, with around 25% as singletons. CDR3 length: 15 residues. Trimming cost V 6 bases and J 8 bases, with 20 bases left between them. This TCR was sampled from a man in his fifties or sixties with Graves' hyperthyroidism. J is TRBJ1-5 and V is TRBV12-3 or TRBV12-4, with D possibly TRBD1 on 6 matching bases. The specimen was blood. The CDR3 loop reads CASSEGTPGREPQHF. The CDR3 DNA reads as TGTGCCAGCAGCGAGGGGACACCGGGTAGGGAGCCCCAGCATTTT.